This is a list of T cell receptor beta chains from one sample in a study of regulatory dendritic cells for organ transplantation. TCRdb keeps only in-frame clones here, not all; method: immunoSEQ multiplex PCR. The sample records about 29,000 clones, roughly 85% being singletons. The material sequenced was memory CD4+ T cells from blood. The receptor set was obtained from a human donor in good health. Both conserved end residues are part of each CDR3. The D gene is left open where the match is weak. Clone size is not always given. Where it is, it says once, few, many or a class for expanded clones.

TRBJ2-5,TRBD1,TRBV30,once,CAWKSGQGGQETQYF,TGTGCCTGGAAGTCTGGACAGGGGGGTCAAGAGACCCAGTACTTC
TRBJ2-7,NA,TRBV6-6,NA,CASSGQGGTYEQYF,TGTGCCAGCAGTGGACAAGGGGGGACCTACGAGCAGTACTTC
TRBJ2-3,TRBD2,TRBV9,NA,CASSLSVFAGGGADTQYF,TGTGCCAGCAGCCTCTCTGTATTTGCGGGGGGCGGGGCAGATACGCAGTATTTT
TRBJ1-1,NA,TRBV5-1,NA,CASSRLGGSATEAFF,TGCGCCAGCAGCCGACTGGGGGGGTCGGCCACTGAAGCTTTCTTT
TRBJ2-7,NA,TRBV7-3,few,CASSPGPGYEQYF,TGTGCCAGCAGCCCGGGACCGGGATACGAGCAGTACTTC
TRBJ1-4,NA,TRBV4-2,few,CASSRGRDEKLFF,TGTGCCAGCAGCCGGGGGAGGGATGAAAAACTGTTTTTT
TRBJ1-5,TRBD1,TRBV2,NA,CASSEEDFMAGGKPQHF,TGTGCCAGCAGTGAAGAGGATTTCATGGCAGGGGGCAAGCCCCAGCATTTT
TRBJ2-5,TRBD1,TRBV2,NA,CASKVDRGETQYF,TGTGCCAGCAAGGTGGACAGGGGCGAGACCCAGTACTTC
TRBJ2-5,NA,TRBV9,NA,CASSVVGGPVETQYF,TGTGCCAGCAGCGTAGTGGGGGGCCCCGTGGAGACCCAGTACTTC
TRBJ1-6,NA,TRBV5-8,few,CASSFQGYNSPLHF,TGTGCCAGCAGCTTCCAGGGGTATAATTCACCCCTCCACTTT
TRBJ2-6,NA,TRBV19,once,CASSITGANVLTF,TGTGCCAGTAGTATTACTGGGGCCAACGTCCTGACTTTC